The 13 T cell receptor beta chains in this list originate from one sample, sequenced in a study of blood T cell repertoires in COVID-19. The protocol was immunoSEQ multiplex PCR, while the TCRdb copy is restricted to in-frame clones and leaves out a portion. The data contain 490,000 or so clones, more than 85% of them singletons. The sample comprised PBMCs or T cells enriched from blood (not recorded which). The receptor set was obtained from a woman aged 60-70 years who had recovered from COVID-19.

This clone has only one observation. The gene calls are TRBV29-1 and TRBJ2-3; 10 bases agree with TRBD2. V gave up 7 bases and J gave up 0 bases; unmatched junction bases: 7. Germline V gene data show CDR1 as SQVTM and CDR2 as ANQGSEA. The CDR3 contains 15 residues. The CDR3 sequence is CSARLAGISTDTQYF. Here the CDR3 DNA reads TGCAGCGCCCGACTAGCGGGTATTAGCACAGATACGCAGTATTTT.

The CDR3 region is CASRPGGGYTF. CDR3 bases: TGTGCCAGCAGGCCGGGGGGCGGCTACACCTTC. The genes are TRBV2 and TRBJ1-2; TRBD1 is a possible D gene (6 bases). The V end was cut by 6 bases, the J end by 8 bases, with 10 bases between. The CDR3 consists of 11 residues. Germline CDR1 and CDR2: SNHLY and FYNNEI. The complete variable domain, with remaining parts taken from reference TRBV2 and TRBJ1-2, reads EPEVTQTPSHQVTQMGQEVILRCVPISNHLYFYWYRQILGQKVEFLVSFYNNEISEKSEIFDDQFSVERPDGSNFTLKIRSTKLEDSAMYFCASRPGGGYTFGSGTRLTVV.

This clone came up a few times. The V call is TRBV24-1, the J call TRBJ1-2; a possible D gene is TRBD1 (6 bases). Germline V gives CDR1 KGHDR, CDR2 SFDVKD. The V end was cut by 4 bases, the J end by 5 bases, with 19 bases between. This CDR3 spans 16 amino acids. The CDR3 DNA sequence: TGTGCCACCAGTGAGGGGGGGACATCAAAGGGATATGGCTACACCTTC. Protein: CATSEGGTSKGYGYTF.

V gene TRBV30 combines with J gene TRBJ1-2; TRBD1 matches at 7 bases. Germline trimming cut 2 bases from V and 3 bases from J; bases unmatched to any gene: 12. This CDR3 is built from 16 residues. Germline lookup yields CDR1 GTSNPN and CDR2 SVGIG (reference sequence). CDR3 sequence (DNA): TGTGCCTGGAGTTTAAGGGGGGTCAGGGGGGACTATGGCTACACCTTC. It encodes CAWSLRGVRGDYGYTF.

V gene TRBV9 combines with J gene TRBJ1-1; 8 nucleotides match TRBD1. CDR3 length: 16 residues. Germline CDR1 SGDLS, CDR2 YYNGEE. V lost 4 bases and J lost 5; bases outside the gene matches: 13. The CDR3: CASSQASDRDLTEAFF. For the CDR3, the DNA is TGTGCCAGCAGCCAGGCTTCGGACAGGGACCTTACTGAAGCTTTCTTT.

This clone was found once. Written as DNA, the CDR3 is TGTGCCAGCAGTTTAAGGGGGACAGGGGGTACCTATGGCTACACCTTC. Translating it yields CASSLRGTGGTYGYTF. This chain links TRBV27 with TRBJ1-2; 11 nucleotides align to TRBD1. The CDR3 extends over 16 amino acids. CDR1 is MNHEY and CDR2 is SMNVEV in the germline V gene (reference sequence). J gave up 4 bases and V 2 bases, and 6 bases lay outside the gene matches.

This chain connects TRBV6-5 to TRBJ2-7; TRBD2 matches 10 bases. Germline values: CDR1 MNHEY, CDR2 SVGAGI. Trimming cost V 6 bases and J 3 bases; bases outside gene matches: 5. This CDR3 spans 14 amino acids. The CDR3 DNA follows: TGTGCCAGCAGGGGTAGCGGGGGGTTCTACGAGCAGTACGTC. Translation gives CASRGSGGFYEQYV.

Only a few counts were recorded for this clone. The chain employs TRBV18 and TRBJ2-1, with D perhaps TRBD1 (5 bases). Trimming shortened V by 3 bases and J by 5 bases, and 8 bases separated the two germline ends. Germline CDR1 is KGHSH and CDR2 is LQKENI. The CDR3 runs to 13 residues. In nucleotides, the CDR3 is TGTGCCAGCTCACCGACAGTCGACAATGAGCAGTTCTTC. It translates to CASSPTVDNEQFF.

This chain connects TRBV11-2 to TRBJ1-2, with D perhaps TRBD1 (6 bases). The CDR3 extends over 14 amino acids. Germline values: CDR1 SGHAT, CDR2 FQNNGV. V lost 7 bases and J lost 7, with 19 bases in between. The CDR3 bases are TGTGCCAGCAACCATCGGGACACCTTGGGTGGCTACACCTTC. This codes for CASNHRDTLGGYTF.

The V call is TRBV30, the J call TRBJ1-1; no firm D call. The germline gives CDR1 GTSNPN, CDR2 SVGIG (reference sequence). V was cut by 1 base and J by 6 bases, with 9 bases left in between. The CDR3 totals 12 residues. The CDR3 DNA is TGTGCCTGGAGTGAAGCGGGAGCTGAAGCTTTCTTT. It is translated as CAWSEAGAEAFF.

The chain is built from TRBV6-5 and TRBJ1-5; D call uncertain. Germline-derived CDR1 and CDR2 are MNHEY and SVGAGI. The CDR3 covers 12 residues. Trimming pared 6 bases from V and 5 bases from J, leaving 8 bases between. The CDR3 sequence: CASSVSDQPQHF. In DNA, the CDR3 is TGTGCCAGCAGCGTCAGCGATCAGCCCCAGCATTTT.

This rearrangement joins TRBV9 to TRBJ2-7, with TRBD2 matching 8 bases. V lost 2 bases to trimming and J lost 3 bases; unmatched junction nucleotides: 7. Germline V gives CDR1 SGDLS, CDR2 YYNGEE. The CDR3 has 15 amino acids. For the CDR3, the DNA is TGTGCCAGCAGCGTGTCGGCGGGGGGATTCTACGAGCAGTACTTC. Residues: CASSVSAGGFYEQYF.

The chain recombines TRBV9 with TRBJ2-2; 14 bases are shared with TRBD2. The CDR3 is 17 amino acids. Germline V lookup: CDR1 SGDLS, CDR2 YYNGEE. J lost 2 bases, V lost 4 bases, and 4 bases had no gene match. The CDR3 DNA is TGTGCCAGCAGCACGGGACTAGCGGGGGCCAACACCGGGGAGCTGTTTTTT. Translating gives CASSTGLAGANTGELFF.